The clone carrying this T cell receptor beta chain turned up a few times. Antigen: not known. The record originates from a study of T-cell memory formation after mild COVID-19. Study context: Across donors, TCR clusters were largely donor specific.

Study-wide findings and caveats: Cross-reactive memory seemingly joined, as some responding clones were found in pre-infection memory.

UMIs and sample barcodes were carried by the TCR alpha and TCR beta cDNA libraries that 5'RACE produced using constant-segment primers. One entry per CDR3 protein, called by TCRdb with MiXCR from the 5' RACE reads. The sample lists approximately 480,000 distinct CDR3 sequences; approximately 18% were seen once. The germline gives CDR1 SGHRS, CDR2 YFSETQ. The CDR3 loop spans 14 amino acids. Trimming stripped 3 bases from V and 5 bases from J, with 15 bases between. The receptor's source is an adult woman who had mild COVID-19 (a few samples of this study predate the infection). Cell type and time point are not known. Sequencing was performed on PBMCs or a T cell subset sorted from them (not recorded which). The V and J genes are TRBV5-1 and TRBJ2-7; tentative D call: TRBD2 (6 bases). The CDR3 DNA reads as TGCGCCAGCAGCTCTCGCGCTAGGGAGGACGAGCAGTACTTC. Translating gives CASSSRAREDEQYF. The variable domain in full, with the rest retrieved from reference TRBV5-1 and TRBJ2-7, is KAGVTQTPRYLIKTRGQQVTLSCSPISGHRSVSWYQQTPGQGLQFLFEYFSETQRNKGNFPGRFSGRQFSNSRSEMNVSTLELGDSALYLCASSSRAREDEQYFGPGTRLTVT.